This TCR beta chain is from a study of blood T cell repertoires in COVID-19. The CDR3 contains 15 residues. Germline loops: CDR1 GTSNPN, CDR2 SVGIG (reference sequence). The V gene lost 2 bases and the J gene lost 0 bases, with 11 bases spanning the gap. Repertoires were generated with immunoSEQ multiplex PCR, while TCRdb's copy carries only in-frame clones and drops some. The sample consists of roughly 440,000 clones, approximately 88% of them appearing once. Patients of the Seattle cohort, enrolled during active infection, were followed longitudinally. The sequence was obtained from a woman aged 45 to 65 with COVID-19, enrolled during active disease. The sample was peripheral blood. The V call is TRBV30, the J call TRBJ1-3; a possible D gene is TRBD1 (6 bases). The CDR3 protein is CAWSQTGISGNTIYF. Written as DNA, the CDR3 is TGTGCCTGGAGTCAAACAGGGATCTCTGGAAACACCATATATTTT.